Below are 18 T cell receptor beta chains sequenced from a single sample in a study of PD-1 blockade in classical Hodgkin lymphoma. The assay was immunoSEQ multiplex PCR, and TCRdb's table has in-frame clones only and misses some. The table shows 110,000 or so clones, with roughly nine tenths occurring only once. No patient escaped relapse after autologous stem cell transplantation, and brentuximab vedotin exposure varied. The starting material was peripheral blood mononuclear cells (PBMCs), obtained before the second cycle of nivolumab. These receptors came from a human donor with classical Hodgkin lymphoma.

The gene calls are TRBV28 and TRBJ2-1; 8 nucleotides line up with TRBD1. Per the germline V gene, CDR1 is MDHEN and CDR2 is SYDVKM. The V segment lost 6 bases and the J segment 8 bases; nucleotides outside the gene matches: 9. The CDR3 is made up of 14 amino acids. The CDR3 DNA reads as TGTGCCAGCAGCATCAGACAGGGGTCCTATGAGCAGTTCTTC. Translating gives CASSIRQGSYEQFF.

This clone has a handful of counts. The chain links TRBV5-1 to TRBJ1-2, with unresolved D. The length of the CDR3 is 14 residues. V was shortened by 0 bases and J by 5 bases, with 11 bases between the two germline ends. Germline lookup yields CDR1 SGHRS and CDR2 YFSETQ. CDR3 residues: CASSLVGQDYGYTF. The CDR3 nucleotides are TGCGCCAGCAGCTTGGTAGGGCAGGATTATGGCTACACCTTC.

The rearrangement uses TRBV28 and TRBJ2-2, with 8 bases that match TRBD1. Germline V lookup: CDR1 MDHEN, CDR2 SYDVKM. V shed 4 bases and J 3 bases; nucleotides not matched to a gene: 4. The CDR3 has 15 amino acids. The CDR3, as DNA: TGTGCCAGCAGTTCAGGGGGCGCCGACACCGGGGAGCTGTTTTTT. Protein: CASSSGGADTGELFF.

Regarding this clone: A read error may account for a junction end that differs from germline. The chain links TRBV19 to TRBJ2-5, with D perhaps given as TRBD1 or TRBD2 (6 bases each). Germline loops: CDR1 LNHDA, CDR2 SQIVND (reference sequence). The CDR3 runs to 15 residues. CDR3 region: CASSQGGLVQVTQYF. The DNA of the CDR3 is TGTGCCAGTAGTCAAGGGGGACTGGTACAAGTGACCCAGTACTTC.

The rearrangement uses TRBV2 and TRBJ1-1; D is unresolved. CDR1 and CDR2 (germline): SNHLY, FYNNEI. This CDR3 comprises 14 residues. V shed 6 bases and J shed 2 bases, with 13 bases lying between them. CDR3 residues: CASREQTLNTEAFF. DNA for the CDR3: TGTGCCAGCAGGGAACAGACCCTTAACACTGAAGCTTTCTTT.

The chain joins TRBV4-1 to TRBJ2-7; tentatively, D is TRBD1 or TRBD2 (7 bases each). The CDR3 extends over 15 amino acids. Germline CDR1 reads MGHRA; CDR2 reads YSYEKL. V was cut by 1 base and J by 1 base, with 11 bases left in between. CDR3 residues: CASSQAGGQSYEQYF. DNA for the CDR3: TGCGCCAGCAGCCAAGCGGGGGGACAGTCCTACGAGCAGTACTTC.

This clone has more than one count but fewer than ten. The rearrangement uses TRBV4-3 and TRBJ1-1; D is uncertain. Looked up from germline, CDR1 is LGHNA and CDR2 is YSLEER. The V end lost 0 bases, the J end lost 0 bases, and 5 bases lay between the germline ends. CDR3 length: 14 residues. CDR3 sequence (DNA): TGCGCCAGCAGCCAAGAACCGATGAACACTGAAGCTTTCTTT. Protein product: CASSQEPMNTEAFF.

The gene calls are TRBV7-6 and TRBJ2-7; weak D call: TRBD1 (5 bases). CDR1 SGHVS and CDR2 FNYEAQ come from the germline V gene. Trimming left V 3 bases short and J 2 bases short, with 11 bases between. The CDR3 sequence is 14 residues long. This CDR3 is CASSFMDTTYEQYF. In DNA form, the CDR3 reads TGTGCCAGCAGCTTTATGGACACGACCTACGAGCAGTACTTC.

The J gene is TRBJ2-2, the V gene TRBV11-3; D gene unclear. The germline CDR1 and CDR2 sequences are SGHNT and YENEEA. The germline V and J ends were trimmed by 1 base and 0 bases, with 15 bases remaining between them. This CDR3 has 18 amino acids. CDR3 sequence (DNA): TGTGCCAGCAGCTTAGTAGCTCTGGGGAAAACGAACACCGGGGAGCTGTTTTTT. Its translation is CASSLVALGKTNTGELFF.

This clone was picked up one time. The rearrangement uses TRBV2 and TRBJ1-1; TRBD1 agrees at 8 bases. CDR3 length: 12 amino acids. Trimming at V came to 8 bases and at J to 8 bases, leaving 7 bases not matched to a gene. Looked up from germline, CDR1 is SNHLY and CDR2 is FYNNEI. The CDR3 region has the DNA TGTGCCAGCGAGAAACAGGGGGTAGAAGCTTTCTTT. It yields the protein CASEKQGVEAFF.

This CDR3 reads CASASKVSTEAFF. CDR3 DNA sequence: TGTGCCAGCGCCTCTAAGGTTAGCACTGAAGCTTTCTTT. The rearrangement uses TRBV27 and TRBJ1-1; D is ambiguous. V was shortened by 8 bases and J by 4 bases, with 14 bases between the two germline ends. This CDR3 has 13 amino acids. The germline V gene has CDR1 MNHEY and CDR2 SMNVEV (reference sequence).

The sample holds a few counts of this clone. The V call is TRBV6-5, the J call TRBJ2-5; TRBD2 might be the D (6 bases). V was clipped by 6 bases and J by 5 bases, with 22 bases between them. From germline, CDR1 is MNHEY and CDR2 SVGAGI. The CDR3 is made up of 16 amino acids. In nucleotides, the CDR3 is TGTGCCAGCAGCTACACCTGGGATGTCGGGACTGAGACCCAGTACTTC. Encoded protein: CASSYTWDVGTETQYF.

The CDR3 loop is CASSRQVCTDTQYF. DNA of the CDR3: TGTGCCAGCAGCCGACAGGTTTGCACAGATACGCAGTATTTT. This sequence joins TRBV21-1 and TRBJ2-3; the D call in the table, TRBD1, was not verified against the DNA. TRBV21-1 is assigned pseudogene status. This CDR3 is 14 amino acids long.

V and J are TRBV6-1 and TRBJ1-4; a possible D gene is TRBD1 (6 bases). Germline CDR1 is MNHNS and CDR2 is SASEGT. Trimming removed 3 bases from V and 5 bases from J, with 13 bases in between. The length of the CDR3 is 15 residues. The CDR3 nucleotides read TGTGCCAGCAGTGATTTAGGTACAGGGAATGAAAAACTGTTTTTT. The encoded protein is CASSDLGTGNEKLFF.

This clone came up once. The chain links TRBV5-1 to TRBJ2-7; TRBD1 or TRBD2 may be the D gene (6 bases each). Trimming removed 2 bases at V and 5 bases at J, with 14 bases between. Germline V lookup: CDR1 SGHRS, CDR2 YFSETQ. The CDR3 runs 14 residues. In DNA, the CDR3 is TGCGCCAGCAGCTTACCGGGGGCCACACACGAGCAGTACTTC. It is translated as CASSLPGATHEQYF. Combining the CDR3 with reference TRBV5-1 and TRBJ2-7 gives the whole variable domain KAGVTQTPRYLIKTRGQQVTLSCSPISGHRSVSWYQQTPGQGLQFLFEYFSETQRNKGNFPGRFSGRQFSNSRSEMNVSTLELGDSALYLCASSLPGATHEQYFGPGTRLTVT.

V is TRBV5-6 and J is TRBJ2-5; D may match TRBD1 or TRBD2 (5 bases each). V lost 5 bases and J 5 bases, leaving 16 bases between the germline ends. The CDR3 spans 14 residues. Germline CDR1 reads SGHDT; CDR2 reads YYEEEE. The CDR3: CASSSLGGRETQYF. In DNA form, the CDR3 reads TGTGCCAGCAGTTCTCTTGGGGGAAGGGAGACCCAGTACTTC.

V and J are TRBV19 and TRBJ1-5; tentative D call: TRBD1 (6 bases). From germline, CDR1 is LNHDA and CDR2 SQIVND (reference sequence). The CDR3 runs 14 residues. V dropped 5 bases and J dropped 8 bases, with 16 bases sitting between them. The CDR3 region has the DNA TGTGCCAGTAGTGGGGGGCGGCCCAGCAAGCCCCAGCATTTT. This codes for CASSGGRPSKPQHF.

The V and J genes are TRBV13 and TRBJ1-1; 8 bases map to TRBD1. Trimming cost V 5 bases and J 3 bases; bases outside gene matches: 5. This CDR3 is 14 amino acids long. CDR1 is PRHDT, CDR2 FYEKMQ, per germline (reference sequence). The DNA for the CDR3 is TGTGCCAGCAGCACAGGGGGTCTGGACACTGAAGCTTTCTTT. It yields the protein CASSTGGLDTEAFF.